The rows below give T cell receptor beta chains drawn from one sample of a study of regulatory T cells in long-lasting Graves disease. TCRdb called the multiplex PCR reads again in MiXCR, with one record for every CDR3 protein. Of about 540,000 distinct CDR3 sequences listed, roughly 14% are singletons. This same sample was also part of a study on T cells in Graves' hyperthyroidism and ophthalmopathy.

The specimen was peripheral blood mononuclear cells (PBMCs), collected at new diagnosis, from a patient treated with antithyroid drugs. The receptors shown here come from a man aged 25 to 40 with Graves disease. The CDR3 runs from the conserved cysteine through the conserved F or W. A D gene is named only where the DNA matches it firmly. Expanded clones are given a class, and other clones once, few, many or no size at all.

TRBV12-3/TRBV12-4,TRBJ2-3,.,.,TGTGCCAGCAGTTCAGGGGCGAGCACAGATACGCAGTATTTT,CASSSGASTDTQYF
TRBV29-1,TRBJ1-2,many,.,TGCAGCGTTGAAGATCAGGTGCACTATGGCTACACCTTC,CSVEDQVHYGYTF
TRBV18,TRBJ2-7,.,.,TGTGCCAGCTCACCGATCGGGGCTTTCAACGAGCAGTACTTC,CASSPIGAFNEQYF
TRBV20-1,TRBJ2-7,.,TRBD2,TGCAGTGCTAGTCGGGGGGGGGGGAGCTCCTACGAGCAGTACTTC,CSASRGGGSSYEQYF
TRBV20-1,TRBJ2-7,many,TRBD2,TGCAGTGCCCGGGGAGGGGACTCCTACGAGCAGTACTTC,CSARGGDSYEQYF
TRBV7-9,TRBJ2-2,many,TRBD1,TGTGCCCTCGGGACAGGGGTCTACACCGGGGAGCTGTTTTTT,CALGTGVYTGELFF
TRBV20-1,TRBJ2-1,.,.,TGCAGTGCTAGCGCGCCCAATGAGCAGTTCTTC,CSASAPNEQFF
TRBV4-1,TRBJ1-5,.,.,TGCGCCAGCAGCCAAAATTACAGAGTTAGCAATCAGCCCCAGCATTTT,CASSQNYRVSNQPQHF
TRBV28,TRBJ2-4,.,.,TGTGCCAGCAGTTACAGGCTCGGGGTTCAGTACTTC,CASSYRLGVQYF
TRBV6-1,TRBJ2-7,.,.,TGTGCCAGCAGTGAGGGCAGGTACCACGAGCAGTACTTC,CASSEGRYHEQYF
TRBV7-8,TRBJ2-1,many,.,TGTGCCAGCAGCTTAGCGCTTGATGACTCCCGGGATGAGCAGTTCTTC,CASSLALDDSRDEQFF
TRBV30,TRBJ1-1,many,.,TGTGCCTGGGGGATTAGTACTGAAGCTTTCTTT,CAWGISTEAFF
TRBV6-1,TRBJ1-1,few,.,TGTGCCAGCAGTGAACTTAAGAACACTGAAGCTTTCTTT,CASSELKNTEAFF
TRBV11-1,TRBJ2-3,many,TRBD2,TGTGCCAGCAGCTTAGGGGGCGGGAGGGCCCCAGATACGCAGTATTTT,CASSLGGGRAPDTQYF
TRBV12-3/TRBV12-4,TRBJ2-3,many,TRBD2,TGTGCCAGCAGCGGGACTAGCGGGATTTTAGATACGCAGTATTTT,CASSGTSGILDTQYF
TRBV13,TRBJ2-1,many,TRBD2,TGTGCCAGCAGCTTAAAACTAGCGTCCTACAATGAGCAGTTCTTC,CASSLKLASYNEQFF
TRBV6-1,TRBJ2-5,many,.,TGTGCCAGCAGTCACGGACAGGGAGGGGTTGAAGAGACCCAGTACTTC,CASSHGQGGVEETQYF
TRBV10-2,TRBJ2-5,few,TRBD2,TGCGCCAGCAGGCCCGGGACTAGCGGGAGCGTTGGCCAAGAGACCCAGTACTTC,CASRPGTSGSVGQETQYF
TRBV19,TRBJ2-3,few,.,TGTGCCAGTAGCCTACTAGCCCGCACAGATACGCAGTATTTT,CASSLLARTDTQYF
TRBV28,TRBJ2-7,many,.,TGTGCCAGCAGTTTCACGGGACTGTACGAGCAGTACTTC,CASSFTGLYEQYF
TRBV28,TRBJ1-1,few,.,TGTGCCAGCAGTTCTTCAGGGTTAAGGGACACTGAAGCTTTCTTT,CASSSSGLRDTEAFF
TRBV2,TRBJ1-2,many,.,TGTGCCACCAGATTAGATAACTATGGCTACACCTTC,CATRLDNYGYTF
TRBV7-8,TRBJ2-5,few,.,TGTGCCAGCAGCCGCCTAGGGGGTACCCAGTACTTC,CASSRLGGTQYF
TRBV3-1,TRBJ1-1,.,.,TGTGCCAGCAGCCAAGATCGCCCGAACACTGAAGCTTTCTTT,CASSQDRPNTEAFF
TRBV5-1,TRBJ2-1,many,TRBD2,TGCGCCAGCAGCCCGACTAGCGGGAGGGTTGATGAGCAGTTCTTC,CASSPTSGRVDEQFF
TRBV5-1,TRBJ2-7,many,TRBD2,TGCGCCAGCAGCTTGGTTACTAGCGGGGGCTACGAGCAGTACTTC,CASSLVTSGGYEQYF
TRBV12-3/TRBV12-4,TRBJ2-5,many,.,TGTGCCAGCAGTCCACGGACGGACTGGGGGACCCAGTACTTC,CASSPRTDWGTQYF
TRBV25-1,TRBJ1-1,many,TRBD1,TGTGCCAGCAGTGAAGAGGGGACAGGGGTCACTGAAGCTTTCTTT,CASSEEGTGVTEAFF
TRBV18,TRBJ2-1,many,.,TGTGCCAGCTCACCCCGGGAAGCGGTGGATGAGCAGTTCTTC,CASSPREAVDEQFF
TRBV7-8,TRBJ2-5,many,.,TGTGCCAGCAGCCCCAGCCGCCGGGGGCTGGGAGGGCCCTCGCGGGAGACCCAGTACTTC,CASSPSRRGLGGPSRETQYF
TRBV27,TRBJ2-2,many,TRBD1,TGTGCCAGCAAGGGACAGGGGGCGGGCACCGGGGAGCTGTTTTTT,CASKGQGAGTGELFF
TRBV28,TRBJ1-5,many,TRBD1,TGTGCCAGCAGGACAGGGTTGGTTCAGCCCCAGCATTTT,CASRTGLVQPQHF
TRBV29-1,TRBJ2-7,few,.,TGCAGCGTTCTAGGGGGGAAATCCTACGAGCAGTACTTC,CSVLGGKSYEQYF
TRBV11-2,TRBJ1-2,.,.,TGTGCCAGCAGCTTTTGGGGTCGAGGGGCGGAAGATGGCTACACCTTC,CASSFWGRGAEDGYTF
TRBV24-1,TRBJ1-2,many,.,TGTGCCACCAGTGATTTATCGGGGAGCGGCTACACCTTC,CATSDLSGSGYTF
TRBV20-1,TRBJ2-1,many,TRBD2,TGCAGTGCCGTGGGACTATTTAGCTCCTACAATGAGCAGTTCTTC,CSAVGLFSSYNEQFF
TRBV11-3,TRBJ2-1,.,.,TGTGCCAGCAGCTTAGCCCCCGGGCGCGTGCAGTTCTTC,CASSLAPGRVQFF
TRBV20-1,TRBJ2-7,many,.,TGCAGTGCTAGAGTCCCAGGGAAGGCCTACGAGCAGTACTTC,CSARVPGKAYEQYF
TRBV4-1,TRBJ2-3,.,TRBD2,TGCGCCAGCAGCCCCTCGCGGGGGGGCGCCGCAGATACGCAGTATTTT,CASSPSRGGAADTQYF
TRBV3-1,TRBJ2-6,.,TRBD1,TGTGCCAGCAGCCTCAGAGGGACAGCCCAGGGAGGGGCCAACGTCCTGACTTTC,CASSLRGTAQGGANVLTF
TRBV11-2,TRBJ2-5,many,.,TGTGCCAGCAGCTTAGTGGCCCGCCAAGAGACCCAGTACTTC,CASSLVARQETQYF
TRBV7-9,TRBJ2-5,.,.,TGCGCCAGCAGCTTGGAAGTGGCTAAAGAGACCCAGTACTTC,CASSLEVAKETQYF
TRBV12-3/TRBV12-4,TRBJ2-1,many,.,TGTGCCAGTTTCAAGATGTGGAATGAGCAGTTCTTC,CASFKMWNEQFF
TRBV27,TRBJ2-3,many,.,TGTGCCAGCAGTTTTTGGGCGGGATCCACAGATACGCAGTATTTT,CASSFWAGSTDTQYF
TRBV7-9,TRBJ2-7,few,TRBD1,TGTGCCAGCAGCCAAGGGGGCAACTACGAGCAGTACTTC,CASSQGGNYEQYF
TRBV7-2,TRBJ2-5,many,.,TGTGCCAGCAGCTTAGAGGCGCGTTTACAAGAGACCCAGTACTTC,CASSLEARLQETQYF
TRBV5-4,TRBJ2-1,.,TRBD2,TGTGCCAGCAGCTTAGGTTATAGCGGGATTAATGAGCAGTTCTTC,CASSLGYSGINEQFF
TRBV2,TRBJ2-2,many,.,TGTGCCGTCCCTTCAGCCTATGAAAGCACCGGGGAGCTGTTTTTT,CAVPSAYESTGELFF
TRBV24-1,TRBJ2-5,many,.,TGTGCCACCAGTGATAGGGGGGCGGCAGCGTACCAAGAGACCCAGTACTTC,CATSDRGAAAYQETQYF
TRBV27,TRBJ2-7,many,.,TGTGCCAGCAGAACACTAGCTGCCTACGAGCAGTACTTC,CASRTLAAYEQYF
TRBV29-1,TRBJ1-1,many,.,TGCAGCGTGGGGGAAGCTTTCTTT,CSVGEAFF
TRBV29-1,TRBJ1-3,many,.,TGCAGCGTTGTTCGGGGGCTCGGTGGAAACACCATATATTTT,CSVVRGLGGNTIYF
TRBV20-1,TRBJ1-2,many,.,TGCAGTGCCAGGGATGTTTCTTTC,CSARDVSF
TRBV12-3/TRBV12-4,TRBJ1-2,many,.,TGTGCCAGCAGTCCTTTTCGGACGGATGGCTACACCTTC,CASSPFRTDGYTF
TRBV29-1,TRBJ2-3,many,.,TGCAGCGTTGAAAGGGTGGGGGGGCAAAGGTACACAGATACGCAGTATTTT,CSVERVGGQRYTDTQYF
TRBV12-3/TRBV12-4,TRBJ2-1,many,.,TGTGCCAGCACCCCGGTTCGGGATGAGCAGTTCTTC,CASTPVRDEQFF
TRBV10-1,TRBJ1-3,few,.,TGCGCCAGCAGTCAGGGATTGGGGAACACCATATATTTT,CASSQGLGNTIYF